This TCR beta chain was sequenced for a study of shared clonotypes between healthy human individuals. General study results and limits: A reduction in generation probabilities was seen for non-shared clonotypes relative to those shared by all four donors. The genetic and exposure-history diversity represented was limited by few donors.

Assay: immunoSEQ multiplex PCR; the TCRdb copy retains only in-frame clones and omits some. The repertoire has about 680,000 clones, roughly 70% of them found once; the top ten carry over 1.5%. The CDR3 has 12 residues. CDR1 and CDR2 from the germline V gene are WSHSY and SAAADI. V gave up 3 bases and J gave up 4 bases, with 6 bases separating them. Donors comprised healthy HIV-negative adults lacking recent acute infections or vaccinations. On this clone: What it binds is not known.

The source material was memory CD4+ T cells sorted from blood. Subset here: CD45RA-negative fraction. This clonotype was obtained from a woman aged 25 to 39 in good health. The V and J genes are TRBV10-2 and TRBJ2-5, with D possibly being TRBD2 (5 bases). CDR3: CASSERGETQYF. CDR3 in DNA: TGCGCCAGCAGTGAACGGGGAGAGACCCAGTACTTC.